This entry lists 27 T cell receptor beta chains sequenced from one sample in a study of blood T cell repertoires in COVID-19. TCRdb's table, derived via immunoSEQ multiplex PCR, lists solely in-frame clones and lacks some. The data hold 250,000 to 350,000 clones, with around nine tenths observed a single time. Sequencing was carried out using peripheral blood. These receptors were collected from a woman in her seventies with COVID-19, enrolled during active disease.

The CDR3 DNA sequence: TGTGCCAGCAGCCCTACAGGGGAAGGCTTCACTGAAGCTTTCTTT. Its translation: CASSPTGEGFTEAFF. The chain combines TRBV13 with TRBJ1-1; TRBD1 matches at 7 bases. This CDR3 is built from 15 residues. From germline, CDR1 is PRHDT and CDR2 FYEKMQ (reference sequence). V dropped 5 bases and J dropped 4; count of bases not matched to a gene: 10. The whole variable domain, filled in from reference TRBV13 and TRBJ1-1, reads AAGVIQSPRHLIKEKRETATLKCYPIPRHDTVYWYQQGPGQDPQFLISFYEKMQSDKGSIPDRFSAQQFSDYHSELNMSSLELGDSALYFCASSPTGEGFTEAFFGQGTRLTVV.

V and J are TRBV29-1 and TRBJ1-2; 7 positions agree with TRBD1. The germline CDR1 and CDR2 sequences are SQVTM and ANQGSEA. After removal of 0 bases from V and 6 bases from J, the junction contained 10 bases not matched to a gene. This CDR3 has 15 residues. CDR3 amino acids: CSVEDRNRGGNGYTF. The DNA for the CDR3 is TGCAGCGTTGAAGATCGTAACAGGGGAGGAAATGGCTACACCTTC.

The chain recombines TRBV7-9 with TRBJ2-1; D is perhaps TRBD2 (5 bases). The germline V gene has CDR1 SEHNR and CDR2 FQNEAQ (reference sequence). The CDR3 sequence is 14 residues long. The V end lost 5 bases, the J end lost 0 bases, and 8 bases lay between the germline ends. Here the CDR3 DNA reads TGTGCCAGCAGCCGGGGTAGCTCCTACAATGAGCAGTTCTTC. Translation gives CASSRGSSYNEQFF.

The chain links TRBV6-1 to TRBJ1-1; 9 bases agree with TRBD1. CDR1 and CDR2 from the germline V gene are MNHNS and SASEGT. The V segment lost 1 base and the J segment 7 bases; nucleotides outside the gene matches: 10. This CDR3 has 16 amino acids. The CDR3 reads CASSEERDRAFDEAFF. The DNA of the CDR3 is TGTGCCAGCAGTGAAGAGAGGGACAGGGCATTTGATGAAGCTTTCTTT.

The chain uses TRBV20-1 and TRBJ2-3; perhaps TRBD2 as D (7 bases). Germline-derived CDR1 and CDR2 are DFQATT and SNEGSKA (reference sequence). The CDR3 sequence is 13 residues long. V lost 3 bases and J 6 bases, leaving 13 bases between the germline ends. CDR3: CSASRGGGDTQYF. CDR3 DNA: TGCAGTGCTAGTAGGGGGGGAGGGGATACGCAGTATTTT.

This chain connects TRBV15 to TRBJ1-1, with 8 bases lining up with TRBD1. The CDR3 consists of 15 residues. Germline-derived CDR1 and CDR2 are LNHNV and YYDKDF (reference sequence). The J segment lost 3 bases and the V segment lost 2 bases, leaving 5 bases of the junction unmatched. This CDR3 is CATSRHGQGDTEAFF. The CDR3 nucleotides are TGTGCCACCAGCAGACATGGACAGGGTGACACTGAAGCTTTCTTT.

The chain combines TRBV14 with TRBJ1-2; D call uncertain. Trimming removed 8 bases at V and 8 bases at J, with 12 bases between. The CDR3 spans 11 residues. Germline lookup yields CDR1 SGHDN and CDR2 FVKESK. The CDR3 is CASHHGEGYTF. The CDR3 DNA follows: TGTGCCAGCCATCACGGAGAGGGCTACACCTTC. Combining the CDR3 with reference TRBV14 and TRBJ1-2 gives the whole variable domain EAGVTQFPSHSVIEKGQTVTLRCDPISGHDNLYWYRRVMGKEIKFLLHFVKESKQDESGMPNNRFLAERTGGTYSTLKVQPAELEDSGVYFCASHHGEGYTFGSGTRLTVV.

The gene calls are TRBV6-1 and TRBJ2-1, with 10 bases fitting TRBD1. Trimming took 2 bases from V and 5 from J; bases not matched to a gene: 3. There are 15 residues in the CDR3. CDR1 and CDR2 from the germline V gene are MNHNS and SASEGT. The CDR3 coding sequence is TGTGCCAGCAGTGAACAGGGACAGGGGAACAATGAGCAGTTCTTC. Its translation: CASSEQGQGNNEQFF.

The chain couples TRBV27 to TRBJ2-5; 8 bases agree with TRBD1. Trimming removed 5 bases from V and 6 bases from J; junction bases left unmatched: 8. CDR1 and CDR2 from the germline V gene are MNHEY and SMNVEV (reference sequence). CDR3 length equals 14 residues. The CDR3 DNA is TGTGCCAGCAGTATTGGACAGGGTAGGCAGACCCAGTACTTC. Translating gives CASSIGQGRQTQYF.

V gene TRBV19 combines with J gene TRBJ1-5; 7 nucleotides match TRBD1. The CDR3 consists of 15 residues. With 4 bases clipped from V and 2 bases from J, the junction kept 5 bases outside the gene matches. Per germline, CDR1 LNHDA and CDR2 SQIVND (reference sequence). The CDR3 DNA sequence: TGTGCCAGTAGTACGGGACAGCCTGGCAATCAGCCCCAGCATTTT. This translates into CASSTGQPGNQPQHF.

The chain combines TRBV21-1 with TRBJ1-2; TRBD1 is the table's D call, not checked against the DNA. TRBV21-1 is a listed pseudogene. The CDR3 has 16 residues. The CDR3 spells CASSKTGGVHGYGYTF. Written as DNA, the CDR3 is TGTGCCAGCAGCAAAACAGGGGGCGTTCATGGCTATGGCTACACCTTC.

The chain links TRBV28 to TRBJ2-1; 12 bases match TRBD2. V was pared by 4 bases and J by 15 bases, with 10 bases of the junction left unmatched. This CDR3 comprises 14 residues. The germline CDR1 and CDR2 sequences are MDHEN and SYDVKM. The CDR3 reads CASSSYLAGGPSFF. CDR3 nucleotide sequence: TGTGCCAGCAGTTCCTACCTAGCGGGGGGGCCTTCGTTCTTC.

The chain employs TRBV6-1 and TRBJ2-7; D is uncertain. Trimming removed 1 base at V and 4 bases at J, with 5 bases between. The CDR3 spans 12 residues. Germline V gene sequence: CDR1 MNHNS, CDR2 SASEGT. This CDR3 reads CASSEVQYEQYF. In nucleotides, the CDR3 is TGTGCCAGCAGTGAAGTGCAGTACGAGCAGTACTTC.

The CDR3 DNA sequence: TGTGCCAGTAGTACTGCCCGGGGGAGCGGTCAGCCCCAGCATTTT. Translation gives CASSTARGSGQPQHF. The genes are TRBV19 and TRBJ1-5; perhaps TRBD1 as D (5 bases). This CDR3 spans 15 amino acids. V was pared by 4 bases and J by 6 bases, with 16 bases between. CDR1 is LNHDA and CDR2 is SQIVND in the germline V gene (reference sequence).

The chain couples TRBV11-3 to TRBJ2-5; D unresolved. The CDR3 has 13 residues. Trimming removed 0 bases at V and 4 bases at J, with 6 bases between. The germline CDR1 and CDR2 sequences are SGHNT and YENEEA. As DNA, the CDR3 is TGTGCCAGCAGCTTAGATAACGGAGAGACCCAGTACTTC. Translating gives CASSLDNGETQYF.

The chain combines TRBV28 with TRBJ2-2, with TRBD1 matching over 8 bases. The trim removed 3 bases at V and 6 bases at J, leaving 3 bases unmatched. The CDR3 extends over 14 amino acids. Germline V gene lookup returns CDR1 MDHEN and CDR2 SYDVKM. CDR3 coding DNA: TGTGCCAGCAGTTTGCCACAGGGGGCCGGGGAGCTGTTTTTT. The encoded protein is CASSLPQGAGELFF.

The J gene is TRBJ1-1, the V gene TRBV27; 7 bases are shared with TRBD1. Germline lookup yields CDR1 MNHEY and CDR2 SMNVEV (reference sequence). J was trimmed by 5 bases and V by 5 bases; bases with no gene match: 8. This CDR3 region has 14 residues. The CDR3 is CASSPETGQTEAFF. The CDR3 DNA reads TGTGCCAGCAGTCCGGAGACAGGGCAAACTGAAGCTTTCTTT.

The V call is TRBV11-3, the J call TRBJ2-7; the match to TRBD1 covers 11 bases. Unmatched junction bases numbered 2, after V lost 1 base and J lost 3 bases. The CDR3 totals 15 residues. The V gene's germline CDR1 is SGHNT and CDR2 YENEEA. The CDR3 sequence is CASSLGTGGNYEQYF. As DNA, the CDR3 is TGTGCCAGCAGCTTAGGGACAGGGGGCAACTACGAGCAGTACTTC.

The chain couples TRBV2 to TRBJ1-5; TRBD1 is a possible D gene (5 bases). The CDR3 length is 13 residues. The germline CDR1 and CDR2 sequences are SNHLY and FYNNEI. The V and J ends lost 4 bases and 7 bases respectively, with 11 bases between them. The CDR3 sequence is CASSGGVHQPQHF. In DNA, the CDR3 is TGTGCCAGCAGTGGGGGGGTGCACCAGCCCCAGCATTTT.

This rearrangement joins TRBV18 to TRBJ2-5; 8 bases are a match to TRBD1. V lost 5 bases, J lost 5 bases, and 7 bases stayed unmatched. Germline-derived CDR1 and CDR2 are KGHSH and LQKENI. The CDR3 runs 14 residues. CDR3 in amino acids: CASSGPGQVETQYF. The DNA for the CDR3 is TGTGCCAGCTCAGGACCGGGACAGGTCGAGACCCAGTACTTC.

This clone was observed at least ten times. Different DNA sequences within this sample yield the same CDR3. This chain connects TRBV4-3 to TRBJ1-1; 9 nucleotides line up with TRBD1. CDR1 and CDR2 from the germline V gene are LGHNA and YSLEER. V shed 1 base and J 3 bases; nucleotides not matched to a gene: 0. This CDR3 has 14 amino acids. The CDR3 DNA sequence: TGCGCCAGCAGCCAAGGGACAGGGGACACTGAAGCTTTCTTT. This translates into CASSQGTGDTEAFF.

The chain couples TRBV18 to TRBJ2-1; TRBD2 aligns across 7 bases. This CDR3 has 13 amino acids. Trimming removed 2 bases from V and 10 bases from J; junction bases left unmatched: 5. In germline, CDR1 is KGHSH, CDR2 LQKENI. CDR3 coding DNA: TGTGCCAGCTCACCAGGGTCGGGACTAGAGCAGTTCTTC. Translated, it gives CASSPGSGLEQFF.

J is TRBJ2-6 and V is TRBV19; possible D gene TRBD1, 6 bases. V lost 7 bases, J lost 0 bases, and 13 bases lay in between. CDR1 and CDR2 (germline): LNHDA, SQIVND (reference sequence). The CDR3 is 16 amino acids. The CDR3 nucleotides are TGTGCCAGTAATGCCAGGGGCCTCTCTGGGGCCAACGTCCTGACTTTC. This translates into CASNARGLSGANVLTF.

V usage is TRBV2 and J usage is TRBJ2-5; TRBD1 might be the D (6 bases). The V end was cut by 3 bases, the J end by 3 bases, with 11 bases between. This CDR3 has 14 amino acids. The V gene's germline CDR1 is SNHLY and CDR2 FYNNEI. In nucleotides, the CDR3 is TGTGCCAGCAGTGAGGGTACAGGGAAAGAGACCCAGTACTTC. This translates into CASSEGTGKETQYF.

In this sample, this clone turned up once. The chain links TRBV7-9 to TRBJ1-4, with 9 bases that match TRBD1. Germline V gives CDR1 SEHNR, CDR2 FQNEAQ (reference sequence). J was trimmed by 8 bases and V by 1 base; bases with no gene match: 2. This CDR3 comprises 14 residues. The CDR3 here is CASSLEGTGEKLFF. DNA for the CDR3: TGTGCCAGCAGCTTAGAGGGGACAGGGGAAAAACTGTTTTTT.

V usage is TRBV11-2 and J usage is TRBJ2-3; 7 bases align to TRBD1. The junction had 8 bases not matched to a gene; V was cut back by 2 bases and J by 3 bases. CDR3 length: 16 amino acids. Germline loops: CDR1 SGHAT, CDR2 FQNNGV. The CDR3 bases are TGTGCCAGCAGCTTACAGACAGGGTACACGACAGATACGCAGTATTTT. Amino acid sequence: CASSLQTGYTTDTQYF.

V and J are TRBV2 and TRBJ1-6, with 11 bases that match TRBD1. This CDR3 has 16 residues. V shed 6 bases and J 6 bases; nucleotides not matched to a gene: 7. CDR1 is SNHLY and CDR2 is FYNNEI in the germline V gene. The CDR3 protein is CASSVGGQGGNSPLHF. CDR3 nucleotide sequence: TGTGCCAGCAGCGTAGGGGGACAGGGGGGTAATTCACCCCTCCACTTT.